The clone carrying this T cell receptor (beta chain) appeared once. V shed 1 base, J shed 3 bases, and the junction held 3 bases outside the gene matches. This CDR3 has 14 residues. The germline V gene encodes CDR1 GTSNPN and CDR2 SVGIG (reference sequence). The data belong to a study of blood T cell repertoires in COVID-19. Original processing notes: Cell counts per sample came from amplifying reference gene primers. Sequencing was performed with immunoSEQ multiplex PCR; in TCRdb, only in-frame clones are kept and a portion is missing. For V, J and clone size, that table is used; D and trimming come from the DNA. The sample carries about 300,000 clones, approximately 86% recorded once.

Sequenced sample: PBMCs or T cells enriched from blood (not recorded which). The chain carries TRBV30 and TRBJ2-7; 10 positions match TRBD2. This receptor was taken from a woman between 18 and 30 years old who had recovered from COVID-19. The CDR3 loop reads CAWSGKRGGYEQYF. CDR3 DNA: TGTGCCTGGAGTGGTAAGCGGGGGGGCTACGAGCAGTACTTC.